This T cell receptor beta chain came from a study of T cells expressing NK-cell markers. Overall study: The study drew TCR beta repertoires from sorted CD3+CD56+NKG2C+, CD3+CD56+NKG2C- and CD3+CD56-NKG2C+ T cells. The study, taken as a whole, reports: The contribution of dominant NKG2C+ clonotypes to CD8+ T cells in roughly 6 donors was roughly 1.0-7.5%. These clonotypes, the leaders elsewhere, also led the CD3+CD56-NKG2C+ fraction in a handful of donors.

The CDR3 contains 15 residues. With regard to this clonotype: What it binds is not known.

5'RACE template switching with UMIs produced the TCR beta cDNA. TCRdb reprocessed the 5' RACE reads, keeping one entry per CDR3 protein, no DNA. Recorded here are some 190,000 distinct CDR3 sequences; the top ten clones represent 20%. Source material: blood T cells: a sorted CD56 or NKG2C T cell subset, CD4+ or CD8+ T cells, or bulk PBMC T cells (not recorded which). The sequence came from a man aged 18-75 years in good health. The genes are TRBV12-3 or TRBV12-4 and TRBJ2-1; the TCRdb D gene call, TRBD1, has no DNA to confirm it. CDR3 residues: CASSSPGGRRNEQFF.